Shown below are 8 T cell receptor beta chains from a single sample sequenced in a study of Ad26.COV2.S vaccination and SARS-CoV-2 variants. Using immunoSEQ multiplex PCR, the repertoire was profiled, and TCRdb retains in-frame clones only, with some absent. The sample consists of about 350,000 clones, about 90% of them appearing once. This material consisted of peripheral blood, taken after recovery from COVID-19. These receptors were taken from a human donor who had recovered from COVID-19.

The genes are TRBV6-6 and TRBJ2-7, with D uncertain. The CDR3 loop spans 13 amino acids. The germline V gene has CDR1 MNHNY and CDR2 SVGAGI (reference sequence). Trimming left V 8 bases short and J 5 bases short, with 16 bases between. The CDR3 region is CASAKPGGDEQYF. For the CDR3, the DNA is TGTGCCAGCGCCAAACCCGGCGGAGACGAGCAGTACTTC.

The J gene is TRBJ2-5, the V gene TRBV19; D not resolved. The CDR3 consists of 13 residues. Trimming pared 7 bases from V and 1 base from J, leaving 10 bases between. Germline V gene lookup returns CDR1 LNHDA and CDR2 SQIVND (reference sequence). CDR3 DNA: TGTGCCAGTAATCGCTGGCCCCAAGAGACCCAGTACTTC. Its protein is CASNRWPQETQYF. Full variable domain (missing parts from reference TRBV19 and TRBJ2-5): DGGITQSPKYLFRKEGQNVTLSCEQNLNHDAMYWYRQDPGQGLRLIYYSQIVNDFQKGDIAEGYSVSREKKESFPLTVTSAQKNPTAFYLCASNRWPQETQYFGPGTRLLVL.

This sequence joins TRBV10-3 and TRBJ2-7; no firm D call. Between the trimmed V and J ends, which lost 0 bases and 5 bases, there was a span of 14 bases. Germline V gene sequence: CDR1 ENHRY, CDR2 SYGVKD. The CDR3 consists of 15 residues. CDR3 in DNA: TGTGCCATCAGTGAGTCAACACAATCGGCGGACGAGCAGTACTTC. Translation gives CAISESTQSADEQYF.

The chain carries TRBV6-4 and TRBJ1-2; 7 bases are shared with TRBD1. The V segment lost 4 bases and the J segment 0 bases; nucleotides outside the gene matches: 5. The CDR3 loop spans 15 amino acids. Germline lookup yields CDR1 MRHNA and CDR2 SNTAGT. The CDR3 coding sequence is TGTGCCAGCAGTGTTGAAGGGGGCGCTAACTATGGCTACACCTTC. Amino acids: CASSVEGGANYGYTF.

The rearrangement links TRBV5-1 to TRBJ2-5; possible D gene TRBD2, 7 bases. This CDR3 region has 14 residues. Germline V gives CDR1 SGHRS, CDR2 YFSETQ. V was cut by 1 base and J by 5 bases, with 12 bases left in between. CDR3 sequence reads: CASSLRGAKETQYF. Here the CDR3 DNA reads TGCGCCAGCAGCTTGCGGGGGGCTAAGGAGACCCAGTACTTC.

The rearrangement uses TRBV3-1 (or the pseudogene TRBV3-2) and TRBJ1-4; D not resolved. Germline CDR1 reads LGHDT; CDR2 reads YNNKEL (reference sequence). Trimming pared 5 bases from V and 7 bases from J, leaving 17 bases between. The CDR3 sequence is 15 residues long. The chain's CDR3 is CASSAREDSTEKLFF. The CDR3 nucleotides read TGTGCCAGCAGCGCTCGGGAGGATTCGACTGAAAAACTGTTTTTT.

This sequence joins TRBV7-9 and TRBJ1-2; 7 nucleotides match TRBD1. The CDR3 has 14 amino acids. With V trimmed by 1 base and J by 6 bases, 5 bases remained unmatched. Germline V gene data show CDR1 as SEHNR and CDR2 as FQNEAQ (reference sequence). CDR3 in amino acids: CASSLVRGGDGYTF. CDR3 sequence (DNA): TGTGCCAGCAGCTTAGTTCGAGGGGGCGATGGCTACACCTTC. Combining the CDR3 with reference TRBV7-9 and TRBJ1-2 gives the whole variable domain DTGVSQNPRHKITKRGQNVTFRCDPISEHNRLYWYRQTLGQGPEFLTYFQNEAQLEKSRLLSDRFSAERPKGSFSTLEIQRTEQGDSAMYLCASSLVRGGDGYTFGSGTRLTVV.

This clone was detected only once. The chain links TRBV9 to TRBJ2-7; 12 bases line up with TRBD2. This CDR3 comprises 16 residues. The germline V gene has CDR1 SGDLS and CDR2 YYNGEE. V was clipped by 3 bases and J by 5 bases; unmatched bases: 9. The CDR3 region is CASSERLAGGLNEQYF. Written as DNA, the CDR3 is TGTGCCAGCAGCGAACGGCTAGCGGGGGGGCTCAACGAGCAGTACTTC.